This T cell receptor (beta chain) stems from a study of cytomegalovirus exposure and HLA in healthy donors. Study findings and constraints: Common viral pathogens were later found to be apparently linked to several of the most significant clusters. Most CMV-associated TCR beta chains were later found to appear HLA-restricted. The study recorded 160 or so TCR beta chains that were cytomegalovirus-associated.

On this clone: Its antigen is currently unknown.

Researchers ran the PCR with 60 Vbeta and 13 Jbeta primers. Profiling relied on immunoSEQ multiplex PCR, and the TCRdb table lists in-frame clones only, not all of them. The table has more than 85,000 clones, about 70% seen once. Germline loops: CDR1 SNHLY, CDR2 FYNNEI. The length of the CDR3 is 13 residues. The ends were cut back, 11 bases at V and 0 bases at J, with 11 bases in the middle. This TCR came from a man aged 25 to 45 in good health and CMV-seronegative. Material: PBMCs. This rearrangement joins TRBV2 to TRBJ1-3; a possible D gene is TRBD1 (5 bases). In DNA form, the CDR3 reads TGTGCCGCGCAGGGTTCCTCTGGAAACACCATATATTTT. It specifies CAAQGSSGNTIYF.